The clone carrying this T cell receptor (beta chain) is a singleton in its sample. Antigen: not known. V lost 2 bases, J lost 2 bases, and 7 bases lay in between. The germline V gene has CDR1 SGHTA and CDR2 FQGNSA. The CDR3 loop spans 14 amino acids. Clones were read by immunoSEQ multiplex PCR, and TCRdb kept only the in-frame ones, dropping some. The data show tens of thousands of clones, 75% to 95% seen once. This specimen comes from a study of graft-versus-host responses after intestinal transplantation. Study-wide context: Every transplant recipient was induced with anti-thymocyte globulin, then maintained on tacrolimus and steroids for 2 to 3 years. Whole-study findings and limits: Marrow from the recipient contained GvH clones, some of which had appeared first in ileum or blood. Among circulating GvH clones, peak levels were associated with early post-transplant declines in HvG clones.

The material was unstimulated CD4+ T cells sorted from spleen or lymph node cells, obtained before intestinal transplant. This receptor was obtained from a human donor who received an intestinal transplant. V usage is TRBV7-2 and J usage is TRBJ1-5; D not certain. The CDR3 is CASSLNSGNQPQHF. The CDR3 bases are TGTGCCAGCAGCTTAAATTCAGGCAATCAGCCCCAGCATTTT. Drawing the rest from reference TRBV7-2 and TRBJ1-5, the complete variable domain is GAGVSQSPSNKVTEKGKDVELRCDPISGHTALYWYRQSLGQGLEFLIYFQGNSAPDKSGLPSDRFSAERTGGSVSTLTIQRTQQEDSAVYLCASSLNSGNQPQHFGDGTRLSIL.